This T cell receptor (beta chain) is drawn from a study of T cell responses to AZD1222 COVID-19 vaccine. Study findings and constraints: Of spike-specific TCRs, nearly half reportedly target regions left unmutated in variants.

As regards this clone: Its target is not known.

Generated by immunoSEQ multiplex PCR, the TCRdb table keeps only in-frame clones and is missing some. The sample includes about 92,000 clones, under 95% of them seen just once. The TCR originated in an adult in good health. The specimen comprised peripheral blood, sampled on day 0 of AZD1222 vaccination.

The CDR3 protein is CASADGQVPSYEQYF. The CDR3 DNA reads as TGCGCCAGCGCAGACGGACAGGTACCCTCCTACGAGCAGTACTTC. The chain joins TRBV5-1 to TRBJ2-7; TRBD1 matches 7 bases. V trimming: 7 bases; J trimming: 0 bases; junction bases outside the gene matches: 10. The CDR3 totals 15 residues. Germline V lookup: CDR1 SGHRS, CDR2 YFSETQ.